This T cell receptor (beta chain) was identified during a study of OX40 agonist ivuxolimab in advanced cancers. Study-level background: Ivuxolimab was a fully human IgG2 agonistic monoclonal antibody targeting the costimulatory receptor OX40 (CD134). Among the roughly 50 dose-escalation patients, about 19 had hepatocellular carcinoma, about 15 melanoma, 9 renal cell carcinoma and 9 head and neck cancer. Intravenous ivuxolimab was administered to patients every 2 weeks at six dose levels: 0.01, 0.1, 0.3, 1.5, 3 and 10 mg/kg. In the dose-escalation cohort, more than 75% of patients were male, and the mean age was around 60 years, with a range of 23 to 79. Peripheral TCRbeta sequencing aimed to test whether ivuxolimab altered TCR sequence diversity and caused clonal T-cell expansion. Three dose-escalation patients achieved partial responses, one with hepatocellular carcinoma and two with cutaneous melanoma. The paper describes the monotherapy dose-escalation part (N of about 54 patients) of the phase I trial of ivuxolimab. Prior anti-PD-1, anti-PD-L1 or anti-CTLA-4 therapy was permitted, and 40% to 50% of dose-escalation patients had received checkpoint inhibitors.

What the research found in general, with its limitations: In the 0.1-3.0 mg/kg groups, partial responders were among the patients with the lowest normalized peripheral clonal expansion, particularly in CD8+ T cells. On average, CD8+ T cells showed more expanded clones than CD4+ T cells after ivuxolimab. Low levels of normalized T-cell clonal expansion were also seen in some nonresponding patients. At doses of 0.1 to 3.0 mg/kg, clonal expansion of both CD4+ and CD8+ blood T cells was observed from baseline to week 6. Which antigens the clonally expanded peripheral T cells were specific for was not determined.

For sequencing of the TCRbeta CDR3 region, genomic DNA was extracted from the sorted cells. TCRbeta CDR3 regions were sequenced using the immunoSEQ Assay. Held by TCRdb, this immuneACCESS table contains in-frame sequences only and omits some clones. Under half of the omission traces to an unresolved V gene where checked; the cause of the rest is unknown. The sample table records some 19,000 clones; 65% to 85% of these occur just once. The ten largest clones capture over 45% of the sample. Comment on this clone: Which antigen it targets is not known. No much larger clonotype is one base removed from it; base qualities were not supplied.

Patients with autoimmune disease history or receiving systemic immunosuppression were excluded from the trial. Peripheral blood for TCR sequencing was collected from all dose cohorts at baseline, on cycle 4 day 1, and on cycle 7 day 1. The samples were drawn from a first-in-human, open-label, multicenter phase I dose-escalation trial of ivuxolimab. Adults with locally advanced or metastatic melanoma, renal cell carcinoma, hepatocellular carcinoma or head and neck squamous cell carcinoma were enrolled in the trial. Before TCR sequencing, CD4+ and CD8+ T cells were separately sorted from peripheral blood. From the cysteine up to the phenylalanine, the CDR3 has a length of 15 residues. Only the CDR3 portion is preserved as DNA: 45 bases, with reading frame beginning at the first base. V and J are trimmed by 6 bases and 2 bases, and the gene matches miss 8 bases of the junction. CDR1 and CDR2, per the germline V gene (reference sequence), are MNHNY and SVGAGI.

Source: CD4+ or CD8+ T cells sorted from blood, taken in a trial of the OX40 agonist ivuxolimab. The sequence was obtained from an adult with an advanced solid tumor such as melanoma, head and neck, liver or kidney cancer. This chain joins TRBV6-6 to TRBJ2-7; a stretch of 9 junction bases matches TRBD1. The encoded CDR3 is CASSHRDRAPYEQYF. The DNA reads TGTGCCAGCAGCCACCGGGACAGGGCCCCCTACGAGCAGTACTTC.